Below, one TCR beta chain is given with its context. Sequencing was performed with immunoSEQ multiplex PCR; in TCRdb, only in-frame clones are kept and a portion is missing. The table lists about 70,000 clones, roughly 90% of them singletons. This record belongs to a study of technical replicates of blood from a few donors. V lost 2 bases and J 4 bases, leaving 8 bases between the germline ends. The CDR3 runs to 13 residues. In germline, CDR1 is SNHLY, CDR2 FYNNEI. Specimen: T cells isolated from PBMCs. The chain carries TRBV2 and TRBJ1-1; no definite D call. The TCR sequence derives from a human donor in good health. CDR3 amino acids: CASSEQEGTEAFF. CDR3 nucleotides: TGTGCCAGCAGTGAACAAGAGGGCACTGAAGCTTTCTTT.